This T cell receptor beta chain stems from a study of identical twins. The table lists this clonotype with many counts. No antigen is known for it. Findings of the study overall: High-abundance cord blood beta clonotypes had fewer insertions; memory repertoires showed none. The models systematically underestimated how much out-of-frame TCR alpha was shared in monozygotic twins.

With template switching, a universal primer site was added, and the cDNA carried unique molecular identifiers. TCRdb reprocessed the 5' RACE reads with MiXCR, giving one entry per CDR3 protein. Of around 250,000 distinct CDR3 sequences in the sample, approximately 7% are singletons; the top ten hold roughly 3.6%. The CDR3 runs to 16 residues. The trim removed 1 base at V and 7 bases at J, leaving 12 bases unmatched. Germline CDR1 SGHRS, CDR2 YFSETQ. These data also featured in a second study, about yellow fever vaccine responses in identical twins. As that study records: Vaccine-induced T cell responses in twins were reportedly observed to appear partly convergent, partly personalized.

This chain uses TRBV5-1 with TRBJ2-3, with TRBD2 matching over 7 bases. The TCR comes from a woman aged 18-29 years in good health. The sample was memory (CD45RO+) T cells sorted from blood. For the CDR3, the DNA is TGCGCCAGCAGCTTGATGGCAGCGGGACGTGGAAATACGCAGTATTTT. Translating gives CASSLMAAGRGNTQYF.